Sequencing of this T cell receptor beta chain was carried out in a study of T cell changes during pregnancy in multiple sclerosis. Sequencing was performed with immunoSEQ multiplex PCR; in TCRdb, only in-frame clones are kept and a portion is missing. The sample includes just under 45,000 clones, about 96% of them seen just once. The sample here was peripheral blood, taken in the second trimester of pregnancy. This sequence originates from a female donor with multiple sclerosis, enrolled in a pregnancy study.

CDR3: CASSPLGPGYSQPQHF. The CDR3 DNA reads TGTGCCAGCAGTCCCCTTGGCCCAGGGTATAGTCAGCCCCAGCATTTT. This chain joins TRBV28 and TRBJ1-5; D is possibly TRBD1 (5 bases). Trimming cost V 5 bases and J 6 bases, with 20 bases left between them. This CDR3 has 16 residues. Germline CDR1 reads MDHEN; CDR2 reads SYDVKM.